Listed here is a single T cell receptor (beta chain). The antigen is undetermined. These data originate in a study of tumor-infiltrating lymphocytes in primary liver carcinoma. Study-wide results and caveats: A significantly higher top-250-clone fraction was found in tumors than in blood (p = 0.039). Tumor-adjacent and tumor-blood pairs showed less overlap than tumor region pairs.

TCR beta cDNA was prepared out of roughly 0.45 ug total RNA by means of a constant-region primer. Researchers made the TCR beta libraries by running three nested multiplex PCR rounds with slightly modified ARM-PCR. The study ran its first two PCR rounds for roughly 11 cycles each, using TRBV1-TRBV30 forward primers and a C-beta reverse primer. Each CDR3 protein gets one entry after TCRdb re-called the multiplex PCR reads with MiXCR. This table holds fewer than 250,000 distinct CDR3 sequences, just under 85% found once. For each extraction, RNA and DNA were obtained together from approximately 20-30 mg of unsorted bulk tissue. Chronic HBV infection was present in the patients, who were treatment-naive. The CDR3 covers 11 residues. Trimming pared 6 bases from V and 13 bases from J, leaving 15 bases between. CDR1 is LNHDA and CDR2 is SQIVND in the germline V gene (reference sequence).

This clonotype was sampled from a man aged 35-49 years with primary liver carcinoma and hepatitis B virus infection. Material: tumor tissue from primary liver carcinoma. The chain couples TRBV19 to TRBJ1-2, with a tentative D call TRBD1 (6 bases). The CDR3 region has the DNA TGTGCCAGTAGCTCGGACAGTCGTATCACCTTC. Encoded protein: CASSSDSRITF. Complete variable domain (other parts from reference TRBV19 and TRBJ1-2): DGGITQSPKYLFRKEGQNVTLSCEQNLNHDAMYWYRQDPGQGLRLIYYSQIVNDFQKGDIAEGYSVSREKKESFPLTVTSAQKNPTAFYLCASSSDSRITFGSGTRLTVV.